This TCR beta chain comes out of a study of cytomegalovirus exposure and HLA in healthy donors. Study in general: Among the roughly 370 genotyped donors, less than 85% were placed in the Caucasian-associated ancestry cluster. General study results and limits: Investigators reported 150 to 200 TCR beta chains as tied to cytomegalovirus.

Regarding this clone: Its antigen is unknown.

V shed 6 bases and J shed 7 bases, with 16 bases lying between them. This CDR3 is built from 14 residues. Germline CDR1 and CDR2: MNHEY and SVGAGI. Primers included in the PCR were 60 Vbeta and 13 Jbeta primers. The table came from immunoSEQ multiplex PCR; TCRdb's copy has only in-frame clones and leaves some out. The table has about 160,000 clones, over 80% seen once; the top ten hold 6.3%. The donors comprised healthy bone marrow donors. This TCR was sampled from a male donor in good health and CMV-seropositive. The specimen was PBMCs. V and J are TRBV6-5 and TRBJ2-1, with D maybe TRBD2 (5 bases). The CDR3 DNA sequence: TGTGCCAGCAGCTCCAGCGGTATGGGAAATGAGCAGTTCTTC. Translating gives CASSSSGMGNEQFF.